This T cell receptor (beta chain) stems from a study of T-cell memory formation after mild COVID-19. Whole-study findings and limits: Contracting clones from day 15 to 85 had balanced CD4/CD8; later expanders favoured CD4+.

This CDR3 has 14 residues. V was shortened by 8 bases and J by 2 bases, with 16 bases between the two germline ends. Using its own MiXCR run on the 5' RACE reads, TCRdb lists one record per CDR3 protein. The profile shows some 150,000 distinct CDR3 sequences, 15% to 20% of them singletons. Of note for this clonotype: Its antigen is not known.

Sequencing used PBMCs or a T cell subset sorted from them (not recorded which). The chain recombines TRBV12-3 or TRBV12-4 with TRBJ2-7; D ambiguous. This sequence was found in an adult woman who had mild COVID-19 (a few samples of this study predate the infection). Cell type and time point are not known. CDR3 sequence (DNA): TGTGCCAGCGCCCTAGGTGGGCTAACCTACGAGCAGTACTTC. As protein: CASALGGLTYEQYF.